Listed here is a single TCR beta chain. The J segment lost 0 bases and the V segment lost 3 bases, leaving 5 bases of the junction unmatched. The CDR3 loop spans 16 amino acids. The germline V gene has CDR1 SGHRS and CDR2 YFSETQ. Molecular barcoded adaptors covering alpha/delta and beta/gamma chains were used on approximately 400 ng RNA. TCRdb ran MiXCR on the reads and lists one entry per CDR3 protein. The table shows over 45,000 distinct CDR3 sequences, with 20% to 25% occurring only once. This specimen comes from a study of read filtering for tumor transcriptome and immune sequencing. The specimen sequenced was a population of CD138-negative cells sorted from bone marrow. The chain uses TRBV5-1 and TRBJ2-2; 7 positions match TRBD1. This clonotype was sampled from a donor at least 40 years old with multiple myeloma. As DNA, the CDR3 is TGCGCCAGCAGCTCACTCGACAGGGCGAACACCGGGGAGCTGTTTTTT. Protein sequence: CASSSLDRANTGELFF.